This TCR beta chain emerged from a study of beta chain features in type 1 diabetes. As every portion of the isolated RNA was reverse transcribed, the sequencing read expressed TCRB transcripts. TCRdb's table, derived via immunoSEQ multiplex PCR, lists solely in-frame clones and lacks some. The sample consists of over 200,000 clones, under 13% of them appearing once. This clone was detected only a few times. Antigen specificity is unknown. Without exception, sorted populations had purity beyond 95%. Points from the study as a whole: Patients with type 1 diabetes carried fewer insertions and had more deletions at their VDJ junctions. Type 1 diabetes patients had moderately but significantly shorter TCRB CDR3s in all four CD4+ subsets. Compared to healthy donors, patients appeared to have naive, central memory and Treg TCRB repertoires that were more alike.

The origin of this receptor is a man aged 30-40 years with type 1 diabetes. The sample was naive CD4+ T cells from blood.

The CDR3 sequence is CSATGQGSSEQYF. CDR3 nucleotides: TGCAGCGCCACGGGACAGGGAAGTTCTGAGCAGTACTTC. The gene calls are TRBV29-1 and TRBJ2-7, with 9 bases matching TRBD1. After removal of 7 bases from V and 7 bases from J, the junction contained 11 bases not matched to a gene. The germline V gene has CDR1 SQVTM and CDR2 ANQGSEA. CDR3 size: 13 residues.